This T cell receptor beta chain is drawn from a study of T cells in Graves' hyperthyroidism and ophthalmopathy. Study outcomes and limitations: Expanded thyroid clonotypes (above 0.001) were mostly also found in blood. Ophthalmopathy onset followed model prediction by a median approximately 7 months.

CDR3 length: 16 residues. V was shortened by 5 bases and J by 3 bases, with 19 bases between the two germline ends. Germline V gene sequence: CDR1 LNHDA, CDR2 SQIVND (reference sequence). Amplification of TCR beta CDR3 regions was performed using RNA transcripts as template. Carried out on the TCR CDR3, a first-round RT-PCR used the HTBI primer set. TCRdb processed the multiplex PCR reads anew with MiXCR; each CDR3 protein has one entry. The profile shows roughly 510,000 distinct CDR3 sequences, around 50% of them singletons. This clonotype was picked up many times. Its antigen is as yet unknown. Sequenced material: peripheral blood or thyroid tissue (not recorded which). The genes are TRBV19 and TRBJ1-1; no definite D call. This receptor was taken from an adult woman with Graves' disease, either hyperthyroidism or ophthalmopathy (not recorded which). CDR3 nucleotides: TGTGCCAGTAGTCCCAGCCAATGGGAGATCGACACTGAAGCTTTCTTT. Its translation is CASSPSQWEIDTEAFF.